Sequencing of this TCR beta chain was carried out in a study of cytomegalovirus exposure and HLA in healthy donors (dated by TCRdb to 2016 to 2017). In the study overall: An earlier analysis of several hundred of the donors reported approximately 290 Gb of sequence data and approximately 110 million unique TCR beta sequences from about 180 million T cells. Across approximately 420 genotyped donors of the cohort, an average of roughly 250,000 unique TCR beta nucleotide sequences per donor were sequenced, and around 20% of those sequences were non-productive. In an earlier analysis of 500 to 650 of the donors, high-throughput TCR beta sequencing was used to judge whether each TCR beta V gene segment behaved as functional or pseudogenic. The study combined high-throughput TCR immunosequencing, statistical association of individual TCRs with disease status, and machine learning to predict cytomegalovirus infection status. Of the 350 to 450 genotyped donors, less than 90% were placed in the genetic ancestry cluster associated with self-reported Caucasian donors. All discovery cohort repertoires had been generated using a single sequencing platform. Four to six DR-DQ haplotypes were handled as single units for association and clustering, since linkage in the cohort was strong. To study patterns of TCR occurrence, a later analysis re-analyzed previously published TCR beta repertoires from 666 donors and added high-resolution HLA genotyping. Typing coverage varied by locus: about 620-640 donors for A, B, C, DRB1 and DQB1; approximately 500 for DQA1; about 600 for DPA1; roughly 450 for DPB1. The study used immunosequencing to profile the T cell repertoires of 600 to 850 subjects and linked those repertoires to cytomegalovirus serostatus. Along with the roughly 710-subject first cohort, a separate validation cohort of around 110 different subjects was used. Donor age, sex, ethnicity and CMV serostatus were compiled alongside the repertoire data. An early release covering about 600 HLA-typed donors comprised about 310 gigabases of sequencing data and tens of millions of unique TCR sequences. HLA typing covered class I and class II loci at four-digit resolution. A later genetic analysis took genome-wide SNP genotypes for about 65% of the roughly 670 donors and used that subset as a discovery cohort. The study was designed to test whether signatures of past pathogen exposure could be identified by cataloging public T cell receptors. Rather than drawing on any new phenotypic data, the later analysis identified candidate immune exposures from TCR beta sequences and the way those sequences occurred across donors.

Receptor amplification or capture employed the immunoSEQ multiplex PCR assay. A mixture of 60 forward primers for TCR Vbeta segments and 13 reverse primers for TCR Jbeta segments was used in the multiplex PCR. A multiplex PCR assay on genomic DNA amplified the CDR3 region of rearranged TCR beta genes. On the Illumina HiSeq System, the amplified TCR beta libraries were sequenced as 87-base-pair reads. In the paper's pipeline: A later analysis tallied 70 million to 100 million unique TCR beta chains across the 550 to 850 repertoires, and around 9.9 million of those chains were shared by two or more donors. To remove PCR and sequencing errors, raw reads were error-corrected and collapsed into unique sequences using a nearest-neighbor algorithm that merged closely related sequences. Alignment of CDR3 sequences to IMGT reference sequences was used to assign V, D and J gene segments. For a sequence to be retained, a match of at least six nucleotides was required to both a V gene segment and a J gene segment. A rearrangement counted as productive if the CDR3 had no stop codons and remained in frame with V and J, and every other rearrangement counted as non-productive. CDR3 was defined by IMGT convention, running from the second conserved V-encoded cysteine to the conserved J-encoded phenylalanine. Sequences without an unambiguous match to a single V gene segment were excluded from the earlier analysis of several hundred of the donors. An earlier analysis of approximately 590 of the donors called V segments functional above 56.7% productive rearrangements and segregating when the between-donor standard deviation exceeded 5%. A statistical classification framework was built for diagnosing cytomegalovirus status from the catalog of TCR beta chain sequences. In a later analysis, TCR nucleotide sequences were compared against IMGT/GENE-DB human TR gene sequences so that V and J genes could be assigned. Using the TCRdist pipeline, a later analysis assigned CDR3 sequences along with most-parsimonious VDJ recombination scenarios. In a later analysis, each TCR beta chain was defined by its CDR3 amino acid sequence together with its V-gene family, and reads without a unique V-gene family were excluded. In a later analysis, approximately 590 highly shared, low-generation-probability nucleotide sequences were removed to address suspected cross-contamination and a sequencing artifact. For each public chain, a later analysis derived a clonal expansion index from normalized ranks of inferred template counts within each repertoire. In a later analysis, generation probabilities were computed with a VDJ recombination model fitted to out-of-frame rearrangements, and the resulting probabilities were checked against IGoR. Hypergeometric tests were used in a later analysis to score TCR-TCR, TCR-HLA and TCR-CMV co-occurrence, with a repertoire-size bias correction applied to the TCR pairs. False discovery rates were estimated in a later analysis by permuting HLA or CMV assignments 20 times. In a later analysis, co-occurring TCRs were grouped using DBSCAN, with TCRdist sequence similarity added in when clustering inside HLA-allele-positive subsets. Co-occurrence clustering excluded repertoires with fewer than 30,000 or more than 120,000 public chains, plus five with anomalous nucleotide sharing. In TCRdb, the immuneACCESS table is reduced to in-frame sequences with V and J assigned. These tables do not hold every clone; where another copy was compared, an unresolved V gene accounts for under half, and the others remain unexplained. The DNA gave D and trimming, while V, J and clone size come from that table. A total of roughly 190,000 clones appear in this sample, roughly 9.4% of them only once. 1% to 1.5% of the sample belongs to the ten largest clones.

A word on this clone: Its antigen specificity is not known. Base qualities are not recorded, but no much larger clone differs from it by a single base.

What the research found in general, with its limitations: A few of the identified cytomegalovirus-associated TCR beta chains were confirmed in vitro to be specific for cytomegalovirus antigens. The presence/absence analyses assumed that sequencing depth was roughly uniform across donors, and that assumption may not be true. Assigning TCR associations to individual alleles was difficult when HLA alleles, especially DR and DQ, strongly co-occurred. Across donors, most TCR sequences were observed very rarely, whereas some public TCRs were present in many individuals. A later genetic analysis reported fewer N-insertions in productive TCRs among donors in an Asian-associated ancestry cluster than the roughly 620-donor mean. A later analysis found that HLA-associated TCR beta chains were more clonally expanded and had lower generation probabilities than equally common non-associated chains. The classifier was reported to diagnose cytomegalovirus status with high specificity and sensitivity in both the original cohort and the validation cohort. The earlier analysis of some 560 of the donors excluded some 15 rarely observed V segments, including chromosome 9 orphons, because counts were too low. A further reported finding was that TCR beta sequences accurately predicted the HLA-A and HLA-B alleles for most subjects in the first cohort. In an earlier analysis of more than 500 of the donors, most TCR beta V segments appeared in productive rearrangements about 90% or about 30% of the time, broadly matching IMGT annotations. Only TCR beta chains were sequenced in this cohort, and the absence of alpha or paired-chain data limited detectable features. A cluster of highly shared sequence variants was judged likely to represent a technical artifact of the sequencing pipeline. A later analysis associated about 17,000 TCR beta sequences with specific HLA alleles at a false discovery rate of 0.05. The study listed 150 to 200 TCR beta chains as associated with cytomegalovirus. Because HLA typing was missing for some donors at each locus, association tests included only the typed subset. Some IMGT-functional V segments, including TRBV6-2 and TRBV6-3, could not be told apart with the 87-base-pair reads, so those segments were excluded. Most CMV-associated TCR beta chains appeared to be HLA-restricted in a later analysis, and the HLA associations seemed to be driven largely by CMV exposure. Linkage disequilibrium might explain the correlated functional status among segregating V segments, but an unknown experimental factor could not be excluded. An association between a missense DCLRE1C variant and V-gene and J-gene trimming of TCR beta chains was found in a later genetic analysis and replicated in an independent cohort. The authors suggested that the approach could potentially be extended to other disease states and immunological phenotypes. Immune exposure information for the cohort was limited to CMV serostatus. A later analysis found that TCR association rates varied across HLA loci, with DRB1 alleles showing the most associated TCRs and HLA-C alleles the fewest. A later analysis reported that several top co-occurrence clusters appeared linked to parvovirus B19, influenza, CMV and Epstein-Barr virus.

The cohort consisted of 666 healthy bone marrow donors. All cohort members were sampled while nominally healthy, although unrecorded immune exposures were likely present. The donor was CMV seropositive and belonged to the group of 250 to 300 seropositive cohort members. Every donor gave a peripheral blood sample, and the peripheral blood mononuclear cells from that sample were used for TCR beta sequencing. Genomic DNA was extracted from the blood cell samples with the Qiagen DNeasy Blood Extraction Kit. According to the germline V gene, CDR1 reads SGHNT and CDR2 reads YENEEA. V drops 1 base and J drops 3 bases, leaving 14 bases in between. From its cysteine to its phenylalanine, the CDR3 spans 16 amino acids. The CDR3 DNA has 48 bases and is translated from base 1.

This TCR derives from a woman aged 25-40 years in good health and CMV-seropositive. The sequenced sample was PBMCs. The V and J genes are TRBV11-3 and TRBJ2-3, with a weak D call of TRBD2 (6 bases match). The CDR3 sequence is CASSLGSGVTTDTQYF. The DNA is as follows: TGTGCCAGCAGCTTAGGATCGGGAGTGACTACAGATACGCAGTATTTT.